The sequence of this T cell receptor beta chain was determined in a study of blood T cells in healthy people across ages. Study at large: Per two T cells, template switching captured roughly one barcoded beta molecule.

It was with a sample-barcoded 5' primer and a J-beta primer mix that a second PCR of about 6 to 11 cycles was run. TCRdb passed the 5' RACE reads through MiXCR, listing each CDR3 protein once. The data contain some 1.7 million distinct CDR3 sequences, 25% to 30% of them singletons. Between the trimmed V and J ends, which lost 7 bases and 1 base, there was a span of 11 bases. This CDR3 contains 15 residues. Germline CDR1 and CDR2: MNHNS and SASEGT. This clonotype appeared many times. The clonotype originates from a woman aged 25 to 45 in good health. Sequences were obtained from blood. This chain connects TRBV6-1 to TRBJ2-6; D remains unclear. CDR3 DNA: TGTGCCAGCACTACAGACACTTCTGGGGCCAACGTCCTGACTTTC. Protein product: CASTTDTSGANVLTF.